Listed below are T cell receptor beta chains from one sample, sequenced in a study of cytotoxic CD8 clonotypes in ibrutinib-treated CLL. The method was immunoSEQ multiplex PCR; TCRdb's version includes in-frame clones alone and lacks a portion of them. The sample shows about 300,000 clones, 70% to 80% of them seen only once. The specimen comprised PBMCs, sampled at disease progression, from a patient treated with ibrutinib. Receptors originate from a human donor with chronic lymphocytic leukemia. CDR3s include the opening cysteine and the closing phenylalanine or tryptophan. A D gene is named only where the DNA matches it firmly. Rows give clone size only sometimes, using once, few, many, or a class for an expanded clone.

CDR3 protein: CASSLDPGNSYEQYF; CDR3 DNA: TGCGCCAGCAGCTTGGATCCAGGAAACTCCTACGAGCAGTACTTC; J gene: TRBJ2-7; D gene: NA; clone size: NA; V gene: TRBV5-1
CDR3 protein: CASSLVGLAGTDTQYF; CDR3 DNA: TGTGCCAGCAGCTTGGTGGGACTAGCGGGGACAGATACGCAGTATTTT; J gene: TRBJ2-3; D gene: TRBD2; clone size: NA; V gene: TRBV27
CDR3 protein: CASSVSGLLSNEQFF; CDR3 DNA: TGTGCCAGCAGCGTATCTGGACTCCTGTCCAATGAGCAGTTCTTC; J gene: TRBJ2-1; D gene: NA; clone size: NA; V gene: TRBV9
CDR3 protein: CASSPRRAGGASYNEQFF; CDR3 DNA: TGTGCCAGCAGCCCCCGGAGGGCAGGGGGCGCCTCCTACAATGAGCAGTTCTTC; J gene: TRBJ2-1; D gene: TRBD1; clone size: once; V gene: TRBV7-3
CDR3 protein: CASSVEPGQGAGYGYTF; CDR3 DNA: TGTGCCAGCAGCGTAGAACCGGGACAGGGGGCTGGCTATGGCTACACCTTC; J gene: TRBJ1-2; D gene: TRBD1; clone size: NA; V gene: TRBV9
CDR3 protein: CASSSGGMFF; CDR3 DNA: TGTGCCAGTAGTAGCGGGGGAATGTTCTTC; J gene: TRBJ2-1; D gene: TRBD2; clone size: NA; V gene: TRBV19
CDR3 protein: CASSPGLIETQYF; CDR3 DNA: TGTGCCAGCAGCCCAGGGTTAATAGAGACCCAGTACTTC; J gene: TRBJ2-5; D gene: NA; clone size: NA; V gene: TRBV7-9
CDR3 protein: CASSLNLGDEKLFF; CDR3 DNA: TGTGCCAGCAGCTTGAATTTGGGGGATGAAAAACTGTTTTTT; J gene: TRBJ1-4; D gene: NA; clone size: few; V gene: TRBV7-6
CDR3 protein: CASSGLGMGGEKLFF; CDR3 DNA: TGTGCCAGCAGTGGACTTGGTATGGGAGGTGAAAAACTGTTTTTT; J gene: TRBJ1-4; D gene: NA; clone size: NA; V gene: TRBV6-1
CDR3 protein: CASSIGTDYNEQFF; CDR3 DNA: TGTGCCAGTAGTATAGGAACAGACTACAATGAGCAGTTCTTC; J gene: TRBJ2-1; D gene: NA; clone size: NA; V gene: TRBV19
CDR3 protein: CASYPLGTYEQYF; CDR3 DNA: TGTGCCAGCTACCCGTTGGGGACCTACGAGCAGTACTTC; J gene: TRBJ2-7; D gene: NA; clone size: once; V gene: TRBV28
CDR3 protein: CASSYFTANTEAFF; CDR3 DNA: TGTGCCAGTAGCTACTTTACAGCGAACACTGAAGCTTTCTTT; J gene: TRBJ1-1; D gene: NA; clone size: NA; V gene: TRBV19
CDR3 protein: CASSYRGYSGANVLTF; CDR3 DNA: TGTGCCAGCAGTTACCGGGGGTACTCTGGGGCCAACGTCCTGACTTTC; J gene: TRBJ2-6; D gene: NA; clone size: NA; V gene: TRBV6-5
CDR3 protein: CASSVMGDGRETQYF; CDR3 DNA: TGTGCCAGCAGCGTCATGGGGGACGGTAGGGAGACCCAGTACTTC; J gene: TRBJ2-5; D gene: NA; clone size: NA; V gene: TRBV9
CDR3 protein: CASSLLETDTQYF; CDR3 DNA: TGTGCCAGCAGCTTACTAGAAACAGATACGCAGTATTTT; J gene: TRBJ2-3; D gene: NA; clone size: few; V gene: TRBV7-2
CDR3 protein: CASSRPDRAYGYTF; CDR3 DNA: TGTGCCAGCAGCCGCCCCGACAGGGCCTATGGCTACACCTTC; J gene: TRBJ1-2; D gene: TRBD1; clone size: NA; V gene: TRBV28
CDR3 protein: CASSSLGVEQFF; CDR3 DNA: TGTGCCAGCAGCTCACTAGGGGTTGAGCAGTTCTTC; J gene: TRBJ2-1; D gene: NA; clone size: few; V gene: TRBV7-2
CDR3 protein: CASTSGRAEAFF; CDR3 DNA: TGTGCCAGCACCTCTGGGCGGGCTGAAGCTTTCTTT; J gene: TRBJ1-1; D gene: NA; clone size: NA; V gene: TRBV11-1
CDR3 protein: CASSTAGFLYGYTF; CDR3 DNA: TGTGCCAGCAGCACAGCAGGGTTTCTCTATGGCTACACCTTC; J gene: TRBJ1-2; D gene: NA; clone size: NA; V gene: TRBV6-6
CDR3 protein: CASSPPQSGQNTEAFF; CDR3 DNA: TGTGCCAGCAGTCCCCCCCAGTCAGGGCAGAACACTGAAGCTTTCTTT; J gene: TRBJ1-1; D gene: NA; clone size: NA; V gene: TRBV28
CDR3 protein: CASSPGGGINEKLFF; CDR3 DNA: TGCGCCAGCAGCCCAGGGGGGGGAATTAATGAAAAACTGTTTTTT; J gene: TRBJ1-4; D gene: TRBD1; clone size: NA; V gene: TRBV5-1
CDR3 protein: CASSIGRTGDEQFF; CDR3 DNA: TGTGCCAGTAGTATTGGAAGGACCGGCGATGAGCAGTTCTTC; J gene: TRBJ2-1; D gene: NA; clone size: NA; V gene: TRBV19
CDR3 protein: CASSFPGKDWEQYF; CDR3 DNA: TGTGCCAGCAGCTTCCCAGGGAAGGATTGGGAGCAGTACTTC; J gene: TRBJ2-7; D gene: NA; clone size: NA; V gene: TRBV7-2
CDR3 protein: CASSQTGLVRETQYF; CDR3 DNA: TGCGCCAGCAGCCAAACGGGACTAGTCCGAGAGACCCAGTACTTC; J gene: TRBJ2-5; D gene: TRBD2; clone size: once; V gene: TRBV4-1
CDR3 protein: CASRPGQANSPLHF; CDR3 DNA: TGTGCCAGCAGACCAGGACAGGCTAATTCACCCCTCCACTTT; J gene: TRBJ1-6; D gene: TRBD1; clone size: NA; V gene: TRBV6-6
CDR3 protein: CASTPTGGEGGELFF; CDR3 DNA: TGTGCCAGCACCCCGACAGGGGGCGAAGGCGGGGAGCTGTTTTTT; J gene: TRBJ2-2; D gene: TRBD1; clone size: NA; V gene: TRBV2
CDR3 protein: CASSKTSGTQETQYF; CDR3 DNA: TGTGCCAGCAGCAAGACTAGCGGAACCCAAGAGACCCAGTACTTC; J gene: TRBJ2-5; D gene: TRBD2; clone size: NA; V gene: TRBV7-2
CDR3 protein: CASSVATGEKADTQYF; CDR3 DNA: TGTGCCAGCAGCGTGGCTACAGGGGAAAAGGCAGATACGCAGTATTTT; J gene: TRBJ2-3; D gene: NA; clone size: NA; V gene: TRBV21-1
CDR3 protein: CASSLASGHTGELFF; CDR3 DNA: TGTGCCAGCAGCTTAGCCTCAGGACACACCGGGGAGCTGTTTTTT; J gene: TRBJ2-2; D gene: NA; clone size: NA; V gene: TRBV7-6
CDR3 protein: CASSQAGQGDGYTF; CDR3 DNA: TGTGCCAGCAGCCAAGCGGGACAGGGAGATGGCTACACCTTC; J gene: TRBJ1-2; D gene: TRBD1; clone size: NA; V gene: TRBV4-2
CDR3 protein: CASSSTIPGQGLNEQFF; CDR3 DNA: TGCGCCAGCAGCTCGACCATACCGGGACAGGGTCTAAATGAGCAGTTCTTC; J gene: TRBJ2-1; D gene: TRBD1; clone size: NA; V gene: TRBV5-1
CDR3 protein: CASSYRGGIGYTEAFF; CDR3 DNA: TGTGCCAGCAGTTACCGCGGGGGTATCGGGTACACTGAAGCTTTCTTT; J gene: TRBJ1-1; D gene: NA; clone size: NA; V gene: TRBV6-6
CDR3 protein: CASSPGVDYNEQFF; CDR3 DNA: TGTGCCAGCTCACCAGGAGTCGATTACAATGAGCAGTTCTTC; J gene: TRBJ2-1; D gene: NA; clone size: NA; V gene: TRBV18
CDR3 protein: CASSGGTGGGFQKLFF; CDR3 DNA: TGTGCCAGCAGCGGCGGGACAGGGGGCGGTTTTCAAAAACTGTTTTTT; J gene: TRBJ1-4; D gene: TRBD1; clone size: once; V gene: TRBV9
CDR3 protein: CAKGQGHSNQPQHF; CDR3 DNA: TGTGCCAAAGGACAGGGACATAGCAATCAGCCCCAGCATTTT; J gene: TRBJ1-5; D gene: TRBD1; clone size: NA; V gene: TRBV6-1
CDR3 protein: CSGRTAGYGYTF; CDR3 DNA: TGCAGCGGGCGGACTGCCGGCTATGGCTACACCTTC; J gene: TRBJ1-2; D gene: NA; clone size: NA; V gene: TRBV29-1
CDR3 protein: CASSVMASGRTDTQYF; CDR3 DNA: TGTGCCAGCAGCGTAATGGCTAGCGGGAGAACAGATACGCAGTATTTT; J gene: TRBJ2-3; D gene: TRBD2; clone size: NA; V gene: TRBV9
CDR3 protein: CATPEADTQYF; CDR3 DNA: TGTGCCACCCCAGAGGCAGATACGCAGTATTTT; J gene: TRBJ2-3; D gene: NA; clone size: NA; V gene: TRBV2
CDR3 protein: CATSRAAGGADEQYF; CDR3 DNA: TGTGCCACCAGCAGAGCAGCAGGGGGCGCCGACGAGCAGTACTTC; J gene: TRBJ2-7; D gene: TRBD1; clone size: NA; V gene: TRBV15
CDR3 protein: CASSSGQVEAFF; CDR3 DNA: TGTGCCAGCAGTTCAGGACAGGTTGAAGCTTTCTTT; J gene: TRBJ1-1; D gene: TRBD1; clone size: NA; V gene: TRBV6-5
CDR3 protein: CASSGERVYTSDTQYF; CDR3 DNA: TGTGCCAGCAGTGGAGAAAGAGTCTACACTTCGGATACGCAGTATTTT; J gene: TRBJ2-3; D gene: NA; clone size: NA; V gene: TRBV2
CDR3 protein: CASSTDRWVSEAFF; CDR3 DNA: TGTGCCAGCAGCACGGACAGGTGGGTCTCTGAAGCTTTCTTT; J gene: TRBJ1-1; D gene: TRBD1; clone size: NA; V gene: TRBV7-2
CDR3 protein: CASSLYYSTGPYEQYF; CDR3 DNA: TGCGCCAGCAGCTTGTATTACTCGACAGGACCCTACGAGCAGTACTTC; J gene: TRBJ2-7; D gene: NA; clone size: NA; V gene: TRBV5-1
CDR3 protein: CASSPGYKNYEQYF; CDR3 DNA: TGTGCCAGCTCACCAGGGTACAAAAACTACGAGCAGTACTTC; J gene: TRBJ2-7; D gene: NA; clone size: NA; V gene: TRBV18
CDR3 protein: CASSWLETALNEQYF; CDR3 DNA: TGTGCCAGCAGCTGGCTGGAGACAGCCCTCAACGAGCAGTACTTC; J gene: TRBJ2-7; D gene: NA; clone size: NA; V gene: TRBV5-6
CDR3 protein: CASGGGSPLHF; CDR3 DNA: TGTGCCTCTGGGGGGGGTTCACCCCTCCACTTT; J gene: TRBJ1-6; D gene: NA; clone size: NA; V gene: TRBV6-1
CDR3 protein: CASSLLAGTPIGQYF; CDR3 DNA: TGTGCCAGCAGCTTACTAGCGGGGACCCCTATTGGGCAGTACTTC; J gene: TRBJ2-7; D gene: TRBD2; clone size: once; V gene: TRBV7-8
CDR3 protein: CASSLGYYTDTQYF; CDR3 DNA: TGTGCCAGCAGTCTGGGTTATTACACAGATACGCAGTATTTT; J gene: TRBJ2-3; D gene: NA; clone size: NA; V gene: TRBV27
CDR3 protein: CASSPPRPRETQYF; CDR3 DNA: TGTGCCAGCTCACCACCGCGACCCAGGGAGACCCAGTACTTC; J gene: TRBJ2-5; D gene: NA; clone size: NA; V gene: TRBV18
CDR3 protein: CASSPLAGDTDTQYF; CDR3 DNA: TGTGCCAGCAGTCCACTAGCGGGAGACACAGATACGCAGTATTTT; J gene: TRBJ2-3; D gene: TRBD2; clone size: NA; V gene: TRBV28
CDR3 protein: CASSQIRTENYGYTF; CDR3 DNA: TGCGCCAGCAGCCAAATCCGGACAGAAAACTATGGCTACACCTTC; J gene: TRBJ1-2; D gene: NA; clone size: NA; V gene: TRBV4-1
CDR3 protein: CASSAGDKDTTPLAKNIQYF; CDR3 DNA: TGTGCCAGCAGCGCGGGGGACAAAGATACTACACCACTAGCCAAAAACATTCAGTACTTC; J gene: TRBJ2-4; D gene: NA; clone size: NA; V gene: TRBV9